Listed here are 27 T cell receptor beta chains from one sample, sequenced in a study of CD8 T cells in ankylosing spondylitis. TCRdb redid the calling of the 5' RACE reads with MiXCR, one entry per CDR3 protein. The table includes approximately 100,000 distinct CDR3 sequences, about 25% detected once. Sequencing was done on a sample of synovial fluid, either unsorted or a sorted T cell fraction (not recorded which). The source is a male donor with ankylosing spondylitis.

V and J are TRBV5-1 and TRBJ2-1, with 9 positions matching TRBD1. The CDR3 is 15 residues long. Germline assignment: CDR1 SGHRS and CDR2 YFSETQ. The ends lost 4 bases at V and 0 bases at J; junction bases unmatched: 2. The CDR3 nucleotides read TGCGCCAGCAGCCTGACAGGGGGCTCCTACAATGAGCAGTTCTTC. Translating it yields CASSLTGGSYNEQFF.

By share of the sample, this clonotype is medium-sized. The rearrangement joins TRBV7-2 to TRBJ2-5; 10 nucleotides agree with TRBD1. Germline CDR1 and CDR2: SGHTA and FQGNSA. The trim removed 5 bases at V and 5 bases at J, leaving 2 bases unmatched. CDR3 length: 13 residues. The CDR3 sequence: CASSPGQGETQYF. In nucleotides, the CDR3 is TGTGCCAGCAGCCCGGGACAGGGGGAGACCCAGTACTTC.

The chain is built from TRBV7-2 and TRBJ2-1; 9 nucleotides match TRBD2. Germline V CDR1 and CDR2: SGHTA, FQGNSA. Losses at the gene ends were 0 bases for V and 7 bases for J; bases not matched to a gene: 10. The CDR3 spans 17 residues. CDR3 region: CASSLARREGSENEQFF. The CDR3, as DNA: TGTGCCAGCAGCTTAGCCCGGCGGGAGGGAAGTGAAAATGAGCAGTTCTTC.

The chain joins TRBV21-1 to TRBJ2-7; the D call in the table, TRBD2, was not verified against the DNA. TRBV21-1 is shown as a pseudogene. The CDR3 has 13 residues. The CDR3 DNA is TGTGCCAGCAGCACGGCGGGAGTACACGAGCAGTACTTC. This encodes CASSTAGVHEQYF.

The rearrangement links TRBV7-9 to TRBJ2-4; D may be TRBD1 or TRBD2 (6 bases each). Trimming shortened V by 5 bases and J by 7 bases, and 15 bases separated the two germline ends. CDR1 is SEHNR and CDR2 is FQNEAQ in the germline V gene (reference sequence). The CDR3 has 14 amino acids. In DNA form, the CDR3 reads TGTGCCAGCAGCGATTCAGGGGAGGCCAACATTCAGTACTTC. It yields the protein CASSDSGEANIQYF. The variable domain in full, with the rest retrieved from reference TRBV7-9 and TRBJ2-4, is DTGVSQNPRHKITKRGQNVTFRCDPISEHNRLYWYRQTLGQGPEFLTYFQNEAQLEKSRLLSDRFSAERPKGSFSTLEIQRTEQGDSAMYLCASSDSGEANIQYFGAGTRLSVL.

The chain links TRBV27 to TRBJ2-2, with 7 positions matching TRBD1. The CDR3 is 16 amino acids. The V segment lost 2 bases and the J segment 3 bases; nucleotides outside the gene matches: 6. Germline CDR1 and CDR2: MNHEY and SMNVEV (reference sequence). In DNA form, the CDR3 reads TGTGCCAGCAGTTTAGTCCCCAGGGGGTACACCGGGGAGCTGTTTTTT. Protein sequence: CASSLVPRGYTGELFF.

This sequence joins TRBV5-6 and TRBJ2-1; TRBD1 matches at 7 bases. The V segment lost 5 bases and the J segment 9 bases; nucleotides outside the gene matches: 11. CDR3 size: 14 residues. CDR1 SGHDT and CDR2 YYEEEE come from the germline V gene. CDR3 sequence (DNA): TGTGCCAGCAGTACGACAGGGTTGGCGGCTGAGCAGTTCTTC. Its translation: CASSTTGLAAEQFF.

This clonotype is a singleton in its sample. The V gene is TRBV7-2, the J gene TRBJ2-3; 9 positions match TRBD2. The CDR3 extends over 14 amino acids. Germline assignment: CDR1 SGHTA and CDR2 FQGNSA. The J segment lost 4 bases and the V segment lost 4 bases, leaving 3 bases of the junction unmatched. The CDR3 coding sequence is TGTGCCAGCAGCTCCGGACTAGCGCCAGATACGCAGTATTTT. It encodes CASSSGLAPDTQYF.

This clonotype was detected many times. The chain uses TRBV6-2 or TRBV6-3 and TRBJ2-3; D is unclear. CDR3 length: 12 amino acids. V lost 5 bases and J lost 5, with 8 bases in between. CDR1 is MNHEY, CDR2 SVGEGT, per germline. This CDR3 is CASSPTGDTQYF. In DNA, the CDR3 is TGTGCCAGCAGTCCAACGGGAGATACGCAGTATTTT.

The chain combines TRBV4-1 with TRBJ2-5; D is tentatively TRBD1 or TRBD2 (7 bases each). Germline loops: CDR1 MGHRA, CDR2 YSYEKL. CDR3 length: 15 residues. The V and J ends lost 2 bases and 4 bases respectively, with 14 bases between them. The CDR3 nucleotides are TGCGCCAGCAGCCAACTCGACAGGGAGGGAGAGACCCAGTACTTC. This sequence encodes CASSQLDREGETQYF.

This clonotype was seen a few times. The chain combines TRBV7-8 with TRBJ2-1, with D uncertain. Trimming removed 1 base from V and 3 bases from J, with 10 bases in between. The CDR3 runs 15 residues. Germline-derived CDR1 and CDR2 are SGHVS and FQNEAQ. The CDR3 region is CASSLGGNGYNEQFF. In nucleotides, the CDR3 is TGTGCCAGCAGCTTAGGGGGTAACGGCTACAATGAGCAGTTCTTC.

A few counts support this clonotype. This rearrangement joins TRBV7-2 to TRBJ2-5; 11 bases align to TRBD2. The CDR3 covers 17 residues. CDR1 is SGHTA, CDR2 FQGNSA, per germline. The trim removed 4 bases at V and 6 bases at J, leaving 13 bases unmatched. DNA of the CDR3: TGTGCCAGCAGCTCAGTTGTCGGGACTAGCGGATTACAGACCCAGTACTTC. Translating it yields CASSSVVGTSGLQTQYF. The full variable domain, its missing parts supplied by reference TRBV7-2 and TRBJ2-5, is GAGVSQSPSNKVTEKGKDVELRCDPISGHTALYWYRQSLGQGLEFLIYFQGNSAPDKSGLPSDRFSAERTGGSVSTLTIQRTQQEDSAVYLCASSSVVGTSGLQTQYFGPGTRLLVL.

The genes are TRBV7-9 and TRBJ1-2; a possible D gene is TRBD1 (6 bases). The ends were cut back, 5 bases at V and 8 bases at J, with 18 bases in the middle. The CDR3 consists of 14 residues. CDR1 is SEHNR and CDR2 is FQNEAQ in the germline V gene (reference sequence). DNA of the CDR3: TGTGCCAGCAGCCGTTCAGGGGAGGAGAAAGGCTACACCTTC. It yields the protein CASSRSGEEKGYTF.

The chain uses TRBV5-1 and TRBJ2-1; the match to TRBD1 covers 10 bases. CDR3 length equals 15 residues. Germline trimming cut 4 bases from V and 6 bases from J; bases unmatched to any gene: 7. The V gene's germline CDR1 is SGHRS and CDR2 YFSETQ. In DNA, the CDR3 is TGCGCCAGCAGCATACAGCGACAGGGGGCCAATGAGCAGTTCTTC. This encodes CASSIQRQGANEQFF.

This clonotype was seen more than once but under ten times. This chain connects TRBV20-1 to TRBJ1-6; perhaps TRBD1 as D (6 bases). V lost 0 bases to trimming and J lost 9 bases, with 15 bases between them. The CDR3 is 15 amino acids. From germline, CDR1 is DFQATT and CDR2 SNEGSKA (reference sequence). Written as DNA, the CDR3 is TGCAGTGCTAGAGAAACGCGACAGGATAGTTCACCCCTCCACTTT. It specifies CSARETRQDSSPLHF.

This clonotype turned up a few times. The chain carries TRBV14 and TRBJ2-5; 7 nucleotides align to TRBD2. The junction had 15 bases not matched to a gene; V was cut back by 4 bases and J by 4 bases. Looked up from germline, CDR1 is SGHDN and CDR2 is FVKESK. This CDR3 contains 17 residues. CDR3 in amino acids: CASSPRRAGVWLETQYF. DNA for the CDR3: TGTGCCAGCAGCCCCCGTCGGGCGGGAGTTTGGTTAGAGACCCAGTACTTC.

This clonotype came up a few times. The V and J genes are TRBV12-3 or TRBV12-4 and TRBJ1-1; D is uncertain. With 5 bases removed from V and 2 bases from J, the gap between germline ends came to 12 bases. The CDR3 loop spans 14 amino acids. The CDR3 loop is CASSTEGGNTEAFF. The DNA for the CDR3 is TGTGCCAGCAGTACCGAAGGAGGAAACACTGAAGCTTTCTTT.

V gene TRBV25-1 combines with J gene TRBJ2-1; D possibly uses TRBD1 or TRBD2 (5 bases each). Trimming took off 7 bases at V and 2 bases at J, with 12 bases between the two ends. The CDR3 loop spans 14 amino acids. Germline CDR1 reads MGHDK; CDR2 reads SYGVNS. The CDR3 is CASTTPGPYNEQFF. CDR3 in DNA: TGTGCCAGCACAACCCCGGGGCCCTACAATGAGCAGTTCTTC.

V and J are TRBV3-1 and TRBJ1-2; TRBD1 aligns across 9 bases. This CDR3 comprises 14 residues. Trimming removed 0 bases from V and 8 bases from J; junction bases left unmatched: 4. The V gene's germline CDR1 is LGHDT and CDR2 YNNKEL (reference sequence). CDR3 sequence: CASSQEDRGSGYTF. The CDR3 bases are TGTGCCAGCAGCCAAGAGGACAGGGGAAGCGGCTACACCTTC.

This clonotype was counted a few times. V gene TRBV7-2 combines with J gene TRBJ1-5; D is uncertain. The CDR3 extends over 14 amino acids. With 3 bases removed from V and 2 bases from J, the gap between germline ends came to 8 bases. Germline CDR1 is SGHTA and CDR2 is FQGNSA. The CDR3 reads CASSFVQGNQPQHF. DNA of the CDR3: TGTGCCAGCAGCTTCGTCCAGGGCAATCAGCCCCAGCATTTT.

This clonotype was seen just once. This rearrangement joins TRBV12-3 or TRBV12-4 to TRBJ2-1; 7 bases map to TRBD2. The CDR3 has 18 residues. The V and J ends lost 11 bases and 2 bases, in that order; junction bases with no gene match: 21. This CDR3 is CAFCLVVLLARTYNEQFF. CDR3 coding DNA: TGTGCCTTCTGTTTAGTAGTCTTACTAGCGCGGACCTACAATGAGCAGTTCTTC.

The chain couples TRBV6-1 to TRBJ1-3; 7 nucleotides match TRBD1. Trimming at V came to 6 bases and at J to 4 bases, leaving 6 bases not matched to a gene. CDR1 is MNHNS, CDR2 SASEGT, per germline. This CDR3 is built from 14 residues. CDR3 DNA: TGTGCCAGCAGGACAGGGATGACAGGAAACACCATATATTTT. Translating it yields CASRTGMTGNTIYF.

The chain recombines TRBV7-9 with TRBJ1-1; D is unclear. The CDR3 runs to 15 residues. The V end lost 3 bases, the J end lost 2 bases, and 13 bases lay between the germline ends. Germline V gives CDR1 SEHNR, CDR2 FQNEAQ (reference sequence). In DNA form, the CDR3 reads TGTGCCAGCAGCTTCTTGGACCGACTAAACACTGAAGCTTTCTTT. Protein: CASSFLDRLNTEAFF.

Here the CDR3 reads CASSPGQGRPEAFF. The CDR3 DNA is TGTGCCAGCTCACCCGGACAGGGTAGACCTGAAGCTTTCTTT. The rearrangement joins TRBV18 to TRBJ1-1; TRBD1 aligns across 8 bases. Germline CDR1 KGHSH, CDR2 LQKENI. V shed 3 bases, J shed 6 bases, and the junction held 6 bases outside the gene matches. The CDR3 length is 14 residues.

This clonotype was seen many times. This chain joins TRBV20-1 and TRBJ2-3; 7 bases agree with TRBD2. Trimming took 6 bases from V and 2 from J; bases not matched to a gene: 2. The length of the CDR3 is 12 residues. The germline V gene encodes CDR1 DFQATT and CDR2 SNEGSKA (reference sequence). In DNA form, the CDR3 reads TGCAGTGCGGCGGGAGTCACAGATACGCAGTATTTT. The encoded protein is CSAAGVTDTQYF.

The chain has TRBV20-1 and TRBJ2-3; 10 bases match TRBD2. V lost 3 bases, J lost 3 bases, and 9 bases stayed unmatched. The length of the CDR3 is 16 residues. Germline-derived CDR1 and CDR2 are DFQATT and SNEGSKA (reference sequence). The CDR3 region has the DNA TGCAGTGCTAGCCCCTTAACTAGCGGGATTACAGATACGCAGTATTTT. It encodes CSASPLTSGITDTQYF.

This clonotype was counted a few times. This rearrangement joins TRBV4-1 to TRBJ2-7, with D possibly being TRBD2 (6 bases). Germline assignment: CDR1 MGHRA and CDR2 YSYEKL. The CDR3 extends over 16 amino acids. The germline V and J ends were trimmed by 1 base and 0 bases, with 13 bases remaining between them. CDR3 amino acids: CASSQGGTASSYEQYV. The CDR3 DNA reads TGCGCCAGCAGCCAAGGCGGGACTGCAAGCTCCTACGAGCAGTACGTC.